This TCR beta chain was identified during a study of shared clonotypes between healthy human individuals. Trimming pared 2 bases from V and 0 bases from J, leaving 2 bases between. The CDR3 spans 14 residues. CDR1 MGHRA and CDR2 YSYEKL come from the germline V gene. Study-level points and caveats: Among four donors, around 5% of naive CD4 clonotypes were found in common.

About this clone itself: Its antigen is still unknown.

Only in-frame clones appear in the TCRdb table, and some are missing; sequencing was by immunoSEQ multiplex PCR. The sample comprises some 2.1 million clones, 93% of which are singletons, and around 1.7% rests with the top ten. Naive CD8 cells were CD45RO-negative, positively selected for CCR7, excluding terminally differentiated effector memory CD45RA+ cells. The chain carries TRBV4-1 and TRBJ2-6; D not certain. The source material was naive CD8+ T cells from PBMCs. The TCR was taken from a young man in good health. Some clones in this sample may be carry-over from other donors' samples. The CDR3 here is CASSQFSGANVLTF. In DNA, the CDR3 is TGCGCCAGCAGCCAATTCTCTGGGGCCAACGTCCTGACTTTC.